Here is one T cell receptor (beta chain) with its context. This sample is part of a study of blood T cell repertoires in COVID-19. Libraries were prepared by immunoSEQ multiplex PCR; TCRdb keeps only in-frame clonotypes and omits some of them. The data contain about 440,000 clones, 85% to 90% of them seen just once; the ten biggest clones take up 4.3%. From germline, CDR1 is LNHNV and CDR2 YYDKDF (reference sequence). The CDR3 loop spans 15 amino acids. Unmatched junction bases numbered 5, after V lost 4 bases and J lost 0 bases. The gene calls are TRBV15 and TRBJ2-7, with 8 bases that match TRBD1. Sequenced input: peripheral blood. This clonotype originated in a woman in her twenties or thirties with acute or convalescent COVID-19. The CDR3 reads CATSKSRGPSYEQYF. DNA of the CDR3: TGTGCCACCAGCAAGAGCAGGGGGCCCTCCTACGAGCAGTACTTC.